Listed below are T cell receptor beta chains from one sample, sequenced in a study of CD8 T cells in Susac syndrome. Each CDR3 protein is one row after TCRdb ran MiXCR on the immunoSEQ multiplex PCR reads. In the table there are under 350,000 distinct CDR3 sequences, about 92% of which are singletons. Sequenced material: CD4+ T cells from PBMCs. The source of these receptors is a human donor with multiple sclerosis. CDR3s leave out the opening cysteine and the closing phenylalanine or tryptophan. Expanded clones get a size class; other rows say once, few or many, or leave the size out.

j_gene,v_gene,abundance,len,CDR3aa
TRBJ2-3,TRBV24-1,-,10,ATGGQEDTQY
TRBJ1-6,TRBV28,-,13,ASRFSSSYNSPLH
TRBJ2-2,TRBV6-5,-,15,ASSYRTSGGLTGELF
TRBJ2-5,TRBV7-2,-,11,ASSWRAQETQY
TRBJ1-2,TRBV30,-,10,AWGSTLYGYT
TRBJ1-2,TRBV7-9,-,13,ASTPGGKGGYGYT
TRBJ1-1,TRBV6-4,once,12,ASRLTGTRTEAF
TRBJ2-1,TRBV5-1,-,14,ASSLGSGGANNEQF
TRBJ1-5,TRBV7-6,-,14,ASSPAGQPSNQPQH
TRBJ1-5,TRBV15,-,21,ATSRPLRGGQGYKQALNQPQH
TRBJ2-7,TRBV21-1,once,12,ASPGGTGDYEQY
TRBJ2-1,TRBV11-1,-,13,ASSSGPSSYNEQF
TRBJ2-5,TRBV5-1,-,10,ASSLTVGTQY
TRBJ2-5,TRBV20-1,-,12,SAPQRRAQETQY
TRBJ1-1,TRBV5-4,-,13,ASSLGQAENTEAF
TRBJ2-1,TRBV9,-,15,ASSVTIGGDLSNEQF
TRBJ1-2,TRBV11-2,-,13,ASSLDSRPDYGYT
TRBJ1-5,TRBV7-9,-,13,ASSSSTDGNQPQH
TRBJ1-4,TRBV19,-,14,ASSPPRGRGNEKLF
TRBJ2-3,TRBV7-2,-,12,ASSAKRGTDTQY
TRBJ2-3,TRBV24-1,-,11,ATSPLHTDTQY
TRBJ1-2,TRBV20-1,-,14,SARRQGPPLNYGYT
TRBJ2-7,TRBV6-1,-,10,ASGGTVYEQY
TRBJ2-7,TRBV5-1,-,12,ASSFSGAPYEQY
TRBJ1-2,TRBV4-1,-,11,ASSQDRLYGYT
TRBJ2-7,TRBV7-8,once,11,ASSLGGRIGQY
TRBJ2-5,TRBV6-5,-,13,ASSYSRYSQETQY
TRBJ2-5,TRBV7-3,few,12,ASSLTGQGETQY
TRBJ2-1,TRBV11-3,-,12,ASSGRAMYNEQF
TRBJ1-5,TRBV7-2,-,13,ASSAQGYSNQPQH
TRBJ1-2,TRBV12-3/TRBV12-4,-,11,ASSWGGRSGYT
TRBJ1-1,TRBV11-2,-,13,ASSGLRGRTAEAF
TRBJ2-1,TRBV12-3/TRBV12-4,-,13,ASSRPGTGVNEQF
TRBJ1-5,TRBV30,-,12,AWSWTGFNQPQH
TRBJ2-1,TRBV12-3/TRBV12-4,-,11,ASSLRLGNEQF
TRBJ2-1,TRBV11-2,-,13,ASSFGGALGREQF
TRBJ2-6,TRBV19,once,15,ASSIGLGQGAPNVLT
TRBJ1-1,TRBV20-1,-,11,SARLGRNTEAF
TRBJ1-4,TRBV11-2,-,13,ASSRAGTGGEKLF
TRBJ2-1,TRBV5-4,-,14,ASSLGGGGAYNEQF
TRBJ2-5,TRBV7-9,-,12,ASSFTTGQETQY
TRBJ1-4,TRBV14,once,15,ASSPLAKGVSNEKLF
TRBJ2-1,TRBV20-1,-,11,SAKKWAGSEQF
TRBJ2-1,TRBV29-1,-,10,SAGTGGNEQF
TRBJ2-1,TRBV29-1,-,9,SVARTRDRF
TRBJ2-2,TRBV29-1,-,9,SVGWGGELF
TRBJ2-2,TRBV20-1,-,12,SARSRGNTGELF
TRBJ1-2,TRBV19,-,12,ASSIGHSNYGYT
TRBJ2-5,TRBV5-4,-,13,ASSRTSEGGETQY
TRBJ1-1,TRBV27,-,14,ASSLSRRTRNTEAF
TRBJ2-7,TRBV29-1,-,12,SVGKGQRPYEQY
TRBJ2-7,TRBV10-3,-,12,AISPDSSSYEQY
TRBJ1-1,TRBV5-4,-,11,ASSSRGNTEAF
TRBJ2-2,TRBV30,-,12,AWSVSSNTGELF
TRBJ1-1,TRBV5-1,-,12,ASSLPRGSAEAF